The present T cell receptor (beta chain) was sequenced within a study of T-cell reconstitution after alpha-beta-depleted transplantation in children. Unique molecular identifiers were used in preparing the TCRbeta library. A single record per CDR3 protein comes from TCRdb applying MiXCR to the PCR reads. In the table there are roughly 200,000 distinct CDR3 sequences, roughly 7.5% of which are singletons. CDR1 and CDR2 (germline): LGHDT, YNNKEL (reference sequence). V was pared by 4 bases and J by 3 bases, with 13 bases between. The CDR3 is 14 amino acids. J is TRBJ2-7 and V is TRBV3-1; D remains unclear. The source material was PBMCs from the stem cell graft donor, sampled from the stem cell graft. This TCR was sampled from a human donor who donated a stem cell graft to a child with Wiskott-Aldrich syndrome. The CDR3 here is CASSLTVSVYEQYF. CDR3 nucleotides: TGTGCCAGCAGCCTTACGGTCAGTGTCTACGAGCAGTACTTC.